This passage covers 10 T cell receptor beta chains from one sample sequenced in a study of cytomegalovirus exposure and HLA in healthy donors. Clones were sequenced by immunoSEQ multiplex PCR, and TCRdb holds only the in-frame ones, with some missing. The sample holds some 150,000 clones, 86% seen once. Sequencing was performed on PBMCs. Receptors originate from a man aged 18 to 30 in good health and CMV-seropositive.

The V gene is TRBV30, the J gene TRBJ1-2; TRBD1 matches at 7 bases. The germline V gene encodes CDR1 GTSNPN and CDR2 SVGIG (reference sequence). Trimming took 3 bases from V and 5 from J; bases not matched to a gene: 6. This CDR3 is 13 amino acids long. CDR3 loop: CAWSATGAYGYTF. The CDR3 DNA sequence: TGTGCCTGGAGCGCTACAGGGGCTTATGGCTACACCTTC.

The chain is built from TRBV13 and TRBJ2-7, with 7 nucleotides matching TRBD1. Looked up from germline, CDR1 is PRHDT and CDR2 is FYEKMQ (reference sequence). The CDR3 is 14 residues long. Trimming cost V 5 bases and J 1 base; bases outside gene matches: 5. Here the CDR3 reads CASSTGDSSYEQYF. The CDR3 DNA reads TGTGCCAGCAGCACCGGGGACAGTTCCTACGAGCAGTACTTC.

This rearrangement joins TRBV2 to TRBJ2-7; 9 nucleotides align to TRBD1. The germline V gene encodes CDR1 SNHLY and CDR2 FYNNEI. The V segment lost 7 bases and the J segment 2 bases; nucleotides outside the gene matches: 3. This CDR3 region has 13 residues. The CDR3 region is CASNRDRAYEQYF. The CDR3, as DNA: TGTGCCAGCAACCGGGACAGGGCCTACGAGCAGTACTTC.

This clone was seen a single time. The chain joins TRBV7-8 to TRBJ2-5; TRBD1 matches 12 bases. V shed 6 bases, J shed 4 bases, and the junction held 9 bases outside the gene matches. The CDR3 extends over 16 amino acids. The germline V gene has CDR1 SGHVS and CDR2 FQNEAQ. As DNA, the CDR3 is TGTGCCAGCAGGCATCCGGGACAGGGGGCAAGAGAGACCCAGTACTTC. It encodes CASRHPGQGARETQYF.

The V gene is TRBV28, the J gene TRBJ2-2, with TRBD2 as a possible D gene (5 bases). V was shortened by 5 bases and J by 6 bases, with 13 bases between the two germline ends. The V gene's germline CDR1 is MDHEN and CDR2 SYDVKM. The CDR3 length is 14 residues. The CDR3 is CASSPTSLAGELFF. The CDR3 DNA reads as TGTGCCAGCAGTCCAACTAGTTTGGCCGGGGAGCTGTTTTTT.

This clone was observed once. V is TRBV5-5 and J is TRBJ2-7; D might be TRBD1 (5 bases). Germline-derived CDR1 and CDR2 are SGHKS and YYEKEE (reference sequence). This CDR3 comprises 12 residues. V was clipped by 7 bases and J by 0 bases, with 8 bases between them. The CDR3 coding sequence is TGTGCCAGCCAGACAGACTCCTACGAGCAGTACTTC. It yields the protein CASQTDSYEQYF.

This clone was seen once. The chain uses TRBV7-6 and TRBJ2-3, with D uncertain. Between the trimmed V and J ends, which lost 5 bases and 4 bases, there was a span of 10 bases. The CDR3 is made up of 13 amino acids. Germline loops: CDR1 SGHVS, CDR2 FNYEAQ. CDR3 in DNA: TGTGCCAGCAGCCCTCGTGTAGCAGATACGCAGTATTTT. Translated: CASSPRVADTQYF.

This clone has just a few counts. The rearrangement uses TRBV6-1 and TRBJ2-1; 9 positions agree with TRBD2. J gave up 4 bases and V 0 bases, and 4 bases lay outside the gene matches. Germline V gene sequence: CDR1 MNHNS, CDR2 SASEGT. This CDR3 comprises 16 residues. CDR3 in amino acids: CASSEAEAGGYNEQFF. CDR3 in DNA: TGTGCCAGCAGTGAAGCGGAAGCGGGGGGTTACAATGAGCAGTTCTTC.

The chain links TRBV10-2 to TRBJ2-7; 10 bases are a match to TRBD1. In germline, CDR1 is WSHSY, CDR2 SAAADI. The CDR3 is 13 residues long. The J segment lost 3 bases and the V segment lost 11 bases, leaving 7 bases of the junction unmatched. The CDR3 region is CAAKTGGFYEQYF. For the CDR3, the DNA is TGCGCCGCGAAGACAGGGGGCTTCTACGAGCAGTACTTC.

This clone was recorded many times. The chain employs TRBV28 and TRBJ1-2, with TRBD1 as a possible D gene (6 bases). Per germline, CDR1 MDHEN and CDR2 SYDVKM. CDR3 length: 14 amino acids. The germline V and J ends were trimmed by 8 bases and 4 bases, with 17 bases remaining between them. CDR3 sequence: CASSPIVTGYGYTF. For the CDR3, the DNA is TGTGCCAGCTCCCCTATAGTGACAGGCTATGGCTACACCTTC.